The TCR beta chain under discussion was sequenced for a study of blood T cell repertoires in COVID-19 (dated by TCRdb to 2019 to 2021). Study-wide context: Collaborator samples came from the United States, Italy and Spain and covered acute and convalescent phases of COVID-19. The dataset comprised deeply sampled blood TCRbeta repertoires from subjects exposed to, actively infected with, or recovered from COVID-19. Samples came from the ongoing ImmuneRACE study (first 160 participants) plus 1,254 subjects from 6 global collaborators. The material from the prospective study consisted of cDNA or gDNA derived from T cells, B-cell-depleted T cells, or PBMCs. Nearly every sample came with metadata listing a de-identified subject ID, COVID-19 status, age in years and sex. The repertoires were released in a freely available public database meant as a resource for research on the immune response to SARS-CoV-2. Where available, HLA class I and class II types were obtained from metadata supplied by the sample provider rather than from assay-based typing.

The CDR3 starts with the cysteine, ends with the phenylalanine, and has 14 residues. The sequence is cut down to CDR3 DNA, 42 bases in frame from base 1. Trimming costs V 1 base and J 9 bases, and their ends lie 15 bases apart. Sequences SNHLY (CDR1) and FYNNEI (CDR2) are obtained from the germline V gene. Collaborating institutions collected whole blood in K2EDTA tubes following their own protocols. For TCRbeta analysis, collaborators shipped samples as frozen whole blood, isolated PBMCs, or DNA extracted from either of those sample types. Summary of the overall study and its limitations: How much clinical and demographic metadata was included differed by source and by participant, and the metadata was provided uncurated.

As concerns this clone: The antigen this receptor binds is unknown. Base-call qualities are not available, and no considerably larger clone is one nucleotide away.

TCRbeta CDR3 regions were amplified from genomic DNA by means of the immunoSEQ Assay, a bias-controlled multiplex PCR. From the authors' description of their analysis: Within the assay, amplification of reference gene primers was used to estimate how many nucleated cells each sample contained. To quantify the absolute abundance of each unique TCRbeta CDR3 rearrangement, sequence reads were collapsed and filtered. For each sample, productive Simpson clonality was calculated by taking the square root of Simpson's diversity index across productive rearrangements. The clones in this table, taken by TCRdb from immuneACCESS, are in-frame only. Not every clone is retained; where verified, under half of the shortfall comes from an unresolved V gene, and the cause of the rest is unknown. Clone size and the V and J calls come from that table; the DNA yielded D and trimming. For this sample there are 90,000 to 130,000 clones; under 75% appear just once. The ten largest clones take up less than 10% of the sample.

The sequence came from a woman aged 55 to 70 with acute or convalescent COVID-19. The sample was peripheral blood. Rearrangement joined TRBV2 to TRBJ1-2; the D gene is perhaps TRBD1, on 5 matching bases. The nucleotides read TGTGCCAGCAGTGAAGGGGGCCTAGGTATGCGCTACACCTTC. Translated, it gives CASSEGGLGMRYTF.